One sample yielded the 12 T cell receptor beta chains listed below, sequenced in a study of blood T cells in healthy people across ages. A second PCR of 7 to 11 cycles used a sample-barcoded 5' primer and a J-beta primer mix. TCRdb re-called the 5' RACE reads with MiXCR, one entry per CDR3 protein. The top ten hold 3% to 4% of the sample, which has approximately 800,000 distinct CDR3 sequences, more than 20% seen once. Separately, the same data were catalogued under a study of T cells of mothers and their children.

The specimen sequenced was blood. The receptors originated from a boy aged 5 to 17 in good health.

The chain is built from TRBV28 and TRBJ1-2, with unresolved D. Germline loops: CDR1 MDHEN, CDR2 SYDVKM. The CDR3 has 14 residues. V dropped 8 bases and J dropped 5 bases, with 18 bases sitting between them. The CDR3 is CASDSLAPGYGYTF. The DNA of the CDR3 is TGTGCCAGCGATTCCTTGGCGCCGGGGTATGGCTACACCTTC.

The CDR3: CASSQGGVSTQETQYF. CDR3 nucleotide sequence: TGTGCCAGCAGCCAAGGAGGGGTATCGACCCAAGAGACCCAGTACTTC. This rearrangement joins TRBV4-2 to TRBJ2-5, with D possibly being TRBD1 or TRBD2 (5 bases each). V lost 1 base, J lost 1 base, and 13 bases lay in between. Germline lookup yields CDR1 LGHNA and CDR2 YNFKEQ. There are 16 residues in the CDR3.

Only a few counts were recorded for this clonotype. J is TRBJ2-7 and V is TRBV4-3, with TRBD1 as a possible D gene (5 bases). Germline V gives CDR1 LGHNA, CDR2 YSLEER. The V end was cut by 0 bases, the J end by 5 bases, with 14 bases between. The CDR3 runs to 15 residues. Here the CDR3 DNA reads TGCGCCAGCAGCCAAGATCGCCAGGGTGCCGACGAGCAGTACTTC. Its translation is CASSQDRQGADEQYF.

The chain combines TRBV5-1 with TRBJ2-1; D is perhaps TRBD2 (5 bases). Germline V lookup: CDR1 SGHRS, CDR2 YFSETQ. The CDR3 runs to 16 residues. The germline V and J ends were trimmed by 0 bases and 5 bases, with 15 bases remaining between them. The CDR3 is CASSLGWSSVDNEQFF. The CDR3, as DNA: TGCGCCAGCAGCTTGGGGTGGAGTAGCGTAGACAATGAGCAGTTCTTC. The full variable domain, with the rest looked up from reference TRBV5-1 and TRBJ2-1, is KAGVTQTPRYLIKTRGQQVTLSCSPISGHRSVSWYQQTPGQGLQFLFEYFSETQRNKGNFPGRFSGRQFSNSRSEMNVSTLELGDSALYLCASSLGWSSVDNEQFFGPGTRLTVL.

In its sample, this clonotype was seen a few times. The CDR3 loop reads CASRGRTGNNSPLHF. CDR3 coding DNA: TGTGCCAGCAGGGGAAGAACAGGGAATAATTCACCCCTCCACTTT. The chain links TRBV6-2 or TRBV6-3 to TRBJ1-6, with a tentative D call TRBD1 (6 bases). Deletions cut 6 bases from V and 5 bases from J, with 14 bases between. The CDR3 covers 15 residues. CDR1 is MNHEY and CDR2 is SVGEGT in the germline V gene.

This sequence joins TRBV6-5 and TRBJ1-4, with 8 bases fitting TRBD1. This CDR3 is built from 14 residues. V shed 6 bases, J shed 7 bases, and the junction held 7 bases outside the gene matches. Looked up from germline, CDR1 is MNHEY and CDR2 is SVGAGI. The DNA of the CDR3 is TGTGCCAGCAGCACGCAGGGGGCGGGTGAAAAACTGTTTTTT. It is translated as CASSTQGAGEKLFF.

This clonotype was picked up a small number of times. CDR3 in amino acids: CASRDSSDNYGYTF. The CDR3, as DNA: TGCGCCAGCAGGGACAGCTCTGATAACTATGGCTACACCTTC. The chain links TRBV10-2 to TRBJ1-2, with a possible D match to TRBD1 (6 bases). Trimming stripped 6 bases from V and 1 base from J, with 12 bases between. The CDR3 totals 14 residues. Germline V CDR1 and CDR2: WSHSY, SAAADI.

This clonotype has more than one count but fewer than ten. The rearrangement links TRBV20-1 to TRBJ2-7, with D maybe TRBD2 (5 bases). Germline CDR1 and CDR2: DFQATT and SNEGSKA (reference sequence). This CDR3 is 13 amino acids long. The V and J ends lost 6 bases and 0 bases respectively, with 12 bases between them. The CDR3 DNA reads TGCAGTGCGTCGTGGACTTACTCCTACGAGCAGTACTTC. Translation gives CSASWTYSYEQYF.

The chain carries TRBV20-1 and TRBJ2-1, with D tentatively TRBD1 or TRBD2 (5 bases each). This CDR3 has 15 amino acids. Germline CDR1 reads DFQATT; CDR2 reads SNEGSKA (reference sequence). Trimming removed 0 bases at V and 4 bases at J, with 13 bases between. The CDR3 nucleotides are TGCAGTGCTAGAGACAGGGTTACGGGATACAATGAGCAGTTCTTC. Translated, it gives CSARDRVTGYNEQFF.

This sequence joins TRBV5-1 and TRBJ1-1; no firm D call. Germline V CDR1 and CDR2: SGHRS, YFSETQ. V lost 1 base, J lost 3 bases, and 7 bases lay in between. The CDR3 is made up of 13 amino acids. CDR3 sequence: CASSLSGHTEAFF. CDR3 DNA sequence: TGCGCCAGCAGCTTGTCGGGTCACACTGAAGCTTTCTTT. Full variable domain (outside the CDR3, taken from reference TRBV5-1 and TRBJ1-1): KAGVTQTPRYLIKTRGQQVTLSCSPISGHRSVSWYQQTPGQGLQFLFEYFSETQRNKGNFPGRFSGRQFSNSRSEMNVSTLELGDSALYLCASSLSGHTEAFFGQGTRLTVV.

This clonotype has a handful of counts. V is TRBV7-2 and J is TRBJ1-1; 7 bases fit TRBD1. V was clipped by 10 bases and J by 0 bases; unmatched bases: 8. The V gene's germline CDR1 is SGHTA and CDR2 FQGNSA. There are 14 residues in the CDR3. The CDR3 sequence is CANRQGPMNTEAFF. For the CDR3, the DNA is TGTGCCAACCGACAGGGACCAATGAACACTGAAGCTTTCTTT.

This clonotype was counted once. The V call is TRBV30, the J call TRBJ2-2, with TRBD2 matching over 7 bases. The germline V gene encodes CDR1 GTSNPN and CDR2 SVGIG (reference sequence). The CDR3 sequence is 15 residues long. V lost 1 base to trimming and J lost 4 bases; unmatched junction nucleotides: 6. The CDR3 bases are TGTGCCTGGAGTGGGTGGTCGGGAGGCACCGGGGAGCTGTTTTTT. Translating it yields CAWSGWSGGTGELFF.